This is a list of T cell receptor beta chains from one sample in a study of graft-versus-host responses after intestinal transplantation. The data were produced by immunoSEQ multiplex PCR, yet TCRdb's version contains in-frame clones alone and is incomplete. The table lists approximately 25,000 clones, around 96% of them singletons. The specimen comprised PBMCs, sampled approximately 30 days after intestinal transplant. The receptors stem from a human patient who received an intestinal transplant, so some T cells may come from the graft donor. Both conserved end residues are part of each CDR3. The D gene is left open where the match is weak. Not every row has a clone size; where given, it reads once, few, many or a size class.

v_gene	j_gene	d_gene	abundance	len	CDR3nt	CDR3aa
TRBV14	TRBJ2-7	.	.	16	TGTGCCAGCAGCCAAGAGAAGAGGAGACCACCCTACGAGCAGTACTTC	CASSQEKRRPPYEQYF
TRBV11-3	TRBJ2-1	.	.	15	TGTGCCAGCAGCTTAGATGGGCGGGGGCACAATGAGCAGTTCTTC	CASSLDGRGHNEQFF
TRBV5-1	TRBJ2-7	TRBD1	.	15	TGCGCCAGCAGCCAGGACAGGGTCAGGACCTACGAGCAGTACTTC	CASSQDRVRTYEQYF
TRBV5-1	TRBJ2-2	TRBD1	.	15	TGCGCCAGCAGCTTGGAGGGACAGGGCACCGGGGAGCTGTTTTTT	CASSLEGQGTGELFF
TRBV9	TRBJ2-3	.	.	15	TGTGCCAGCAGCGTATATCAGGGGACCACAGATACGCAGTATTTT	CASSVYQGTTDTQYF
TRBV21-1	TRBJ1-1	.	.	15	TGTGCCAGCAGCAGGGTCAGGGACCTAAACACTGAAGCTTTCTTT	CASSRVRDLNTEAFF
TRBV19	TRBJ2-1	TRBD2	.	14	TGTGCCAGTAGCCCGGGGGGGCTTAACAATGAGCAGTTCTTC	CASSPGGLNNEQFF
TRBV7-5	TRBJ2-2	.	.	17	TGTGCCAGAAGCGCCCGACTAGCGGGGGGCCCCACCGGGGAGCTGTTTTTT	CARSARLAGGPTGELFF
TRBV5-6	TRBJ2-5	TRBD2	.	14	TGTGCCAGCAAACGAGGACTAGCTGGAGAGACCCAGTACTTC	CASKRGLAGETQYF
TRBV5-1	TRBJ2-5	.	.	14	TGCGCCAGCAGTTCGTCAGGTGGGCAAGAGACCCAGTACTTC	CASSSSGGQETQYF
TRBV5-1	TRBJ2-2	TRBD2	.	15	TGCGCCAGCAGCTTGGGCTTTCGGGGGGCCGGGGAGCTGTTTTTT	CASSLGFRGAGELFF
TRBV29-1	TRBJ1-1	.	.	11	TGCACTACGGGTACGAACACTGAAGCTTTCTTT	CTTGTNTEAFF
TRBV29-1	TRBJ2-2	TRBD1	.	13	TGCAGCGTTGGGACAGGCCCCACCGGGGAGCTGTTTTTT	CSVGTGPTGELFF
TRBV27	TRBJ2-7	.	.	14	TGTGCCAGCAGTACCCCCGCTAGCCCCGGAGAGCAGTACTTC	CASSTPASPGEQYF
TRBV5-4	TRBJ2-7	.	.	14	TGTGCCGGAAGTCAGAGGGGCAACTCCTACGAGCAGTACTTC	CAGSQRGNSYEQYF
TRBV6-1	TRBJ2-1	.	few	18	TGTGCCAGCAGTGAAGCTATAGGACCCGGAATCCCGAGAAATGAGCAGTTCTTC	CASSEAIGPGIPRNEQFF
TRBV7-9	TRBJ2-7	TRBD1	once	12	TGTGCCAGCAGCCGGACAGGGAGCGAGCAGTACTTC	CASSRTGSEQYF
TRBV29-1	TRBJ2-2	TRBD2	.	16	TGCAGCGTTGAAGTGGATAGCGGGGTGATGACCGGGGAGCTGTTTTTT	CSVEVDSGVMTGELFF
TRBV5-1	TRBJ2-3	TRBD1	.	15	TGCGCCAGCAGCATCGGGACAGGGGGTGGGGATACGCAGTATTTT	CASSIGTGGGDTQYF
TRBV28	TRBJ1-1	.	.	10	TGTGCCAGCAGTCAAAGTGAAGCTTTCTTT	CASSQSEAFF
TRBV10-1	TRBJ2-3	.	once	15	TGCGCCAGCAGTGAGGACTCCCCGGGCACAGATACGCAGTATTTT	CASSEDSPGTDTQYF
TRBV7-9	TRBJ1-1	.	.	15	TGTGCCAGCAGCTTAGAAGCCACTATGGGGACTGAAGCTTTCTTT	CASSLEATMGTEAFF
TRBV7-9	TRBJ2-5	.	.	14	TGTGCCAGCAGCTTAGTAGCGAACCAAGAGACCCAGTACTTC	CASSLVANQETQYF
TRBV7-8	TRBJ2-7	TRBD2	.	17	TGTGCCAGCAGCTTAGCGCGGTCGGGACTAGCGGGGGACGAGCAGTACTTC	CASSLARSGLAGDEQYF
TRBV30	TRBJ2-2	.	few	13	TGTGCCTGGAGTGTACAAGCTGGCGGGGAGCTGTTTTTT	CAWSVQAGGELFF
TRBV18	TRBJ2-2	.	.	13	TGTGCCAGCTCATCGACTCCGAACGGGGAGCTGTTTTTT	CASSSTPNGELFF
TRBV5-1	TRBJ2-2	.	.	15	TGCGCCAGCAGCTTGGGACCGACGAACACCGGGGAGCTGTTTTTT	CASSLGPTNTGELFF
TRBV6-5	TRBJ2-7	TRBD1	.	15	TGTGCCAGCAGTTACTCAAACAGGGGTCCCTACGAGCAGTACTTC	CASSYSNRGPYEQYF
TRBV4-1	TRBJ2-1	.	.	14	TGCGCCAGCAGCCAAGCGGGACTTGGAAATGAGCAGTTCTTC	CASSQAGLGNEQFF
TRBV14	TRBJ2-6	.	.	19	TGTGCCAGCAGCCAAGATCAGACTTCGCCAGGCTCTGGGGCCAACGTCCTGACTTTC	CASSQDQTSPGSGANVLTF
TRBV27	TRBJ2-1	.	.	15	TGTGCCAGCAGTTTAACGGGTCCCTCCTACAATGAGCAGTTCTTC	CASSLTGPSYNEQFF
TRBV5-1	TRBJ2-1	TRBD2	.	15	TGCGCCAGCAGCTTGTTTCTAGCGGGAGGCCATGAGCAGTTCTTC	CASSLFLAGGHEQFF
TRBV7-9	TRBJ1-2	.	.	17	TGTGCCAGCAGCTTAGGGGGCAGCCCCGCGAAGTCCTATGGCTACACCTTC	CASSLGGSPAKSYGYTF
TRBV6-1	TRBJ1-5	.	.	16	TGTGCCAGCAGTGAAGCGCTCCGGGACCGATATCAGCCCCAGCATTTT	CASSEALRDRYQPQHF
TRBV27	TRBJ1-5	.	.	14	TGTGCCAGCAGTTTAAGCGGGATGGAGCAGCCCCAGCATTTT	CASSLSGMEQPQHF
TRBV9	TRBJ1-1	TRBD1	.	17	TGTGCCAGCAGCGTAGTTGGGACAGTTATGGAGAACACTGAGGCTTTCTTT	CASSVVGTVMENTEAFF
TRBV27	TRBJ1-5	.	once	15	TGTGCCAGCAGTCCGTTCGCGGATAGCAATCAGCCCCAGCATTTT	CASSPFADSNQPQHF
TRBV10-3	TRBJ1-2	.	once	12	TGTGCCATCAGTGACACTAACTATGGCTACACCTTC	CAISDTNYGYTF
TRBV7-2	TRBJ2-7	.	.	16	TGTGCCAGCAGCTTAGGGCGGGACCCCAGAACCTACGAGCAGTACTTC	CASSLGRDPRTYEQYF
TRBV10-3	TRBJ2-2	.	.	13	TGTGCCATCAGTGAGGACGTGAGCGGGGAGCTGTTTTTT	CAISEDVSGELFF
TRBV9	TRBJ2-3	TRBD2	.	17	TGTGCCAGCAGCGCCCTTGGCGGGCGGGAGAGCACAGATACGCAGTATTTT	CASSALGGRESTDTQYF
TRBV10-1	TRBJ2-1	.	.	13	TGCGCCAGCAGTGTTAGGGAGGCAGGTGAGCAGTTCTTC	CASSVREAGEQFF
TRBV2	TRBJ2-6	TRBD1	.	17	TGTGCCAGCAGGCACGACAGGGGAAGCTCTGGGGCCAACGTCCTGACTTTC	CASRHDRGSSGANVLTF